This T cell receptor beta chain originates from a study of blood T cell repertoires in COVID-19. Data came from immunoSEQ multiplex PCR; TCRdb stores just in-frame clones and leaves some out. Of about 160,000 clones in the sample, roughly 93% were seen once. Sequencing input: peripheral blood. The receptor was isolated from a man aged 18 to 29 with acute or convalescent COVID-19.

For the CDR3, the DNA is TGTGCCTGGAGCACAGGGGACTACACTGAAGCTTTCTTT. This gives the protein CAWSTGDYTEAFF. The chain carries TRBV30 and TRBJ1-1; 7 positions agree with TRBD1. V lost 3 bases, J lost 3 bases, and 4 bases stayed unmatched. Germline loops: CDR1 GTSNPN, CDR2 SVGIG (reference sequence). The CDR3 totals 13 residues.